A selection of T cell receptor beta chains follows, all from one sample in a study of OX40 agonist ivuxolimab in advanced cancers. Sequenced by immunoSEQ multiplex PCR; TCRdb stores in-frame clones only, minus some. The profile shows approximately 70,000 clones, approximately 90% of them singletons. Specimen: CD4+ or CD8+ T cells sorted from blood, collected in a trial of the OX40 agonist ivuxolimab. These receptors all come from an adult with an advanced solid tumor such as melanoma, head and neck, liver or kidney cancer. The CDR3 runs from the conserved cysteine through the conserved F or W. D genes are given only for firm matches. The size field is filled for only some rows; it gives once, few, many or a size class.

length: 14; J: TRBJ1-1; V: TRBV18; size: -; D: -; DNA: TGTGCCAGCTCACCACCGGGGGGGGGCACTGAAGCTTTCTTT; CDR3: CASSPPGGGTEAFF
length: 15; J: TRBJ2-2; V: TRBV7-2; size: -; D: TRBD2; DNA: TGTGCCAGCAGCTTAGGGCTAGCGGGCACCGGGGAGCTGTTTTTT; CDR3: CASSLGLAGTGELFF
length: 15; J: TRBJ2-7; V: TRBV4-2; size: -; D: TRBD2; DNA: TGTGCCAGCAGCCAAGAGAGCGGGGGGGGCTACGAGCAGTACTTC; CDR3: CASSQESGGGYEQYF
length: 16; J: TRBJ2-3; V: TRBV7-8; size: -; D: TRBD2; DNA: TGTGCCAGCAGCATTAAACTAGCGGTGCCCCCAAATACGCAGTATTTT; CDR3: CASSIKLAVPPNTQYF
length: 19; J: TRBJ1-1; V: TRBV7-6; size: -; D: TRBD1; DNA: TGTGCCAGCAGCTTAGACTCCTACTCCCGACAGGGTATGAACACTGAAGCTTTCTTT; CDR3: CASSLDSYSRQGMNTEAFF
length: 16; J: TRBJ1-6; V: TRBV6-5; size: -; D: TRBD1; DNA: TGTGCCAGCAGTTACTGGGGGGCAGGGGGTGAATCACCCCTCCACTTT; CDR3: CASSYWGAGGESPLHF
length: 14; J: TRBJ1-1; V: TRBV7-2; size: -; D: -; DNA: TGTGCCAGCAGCTTAGTCCTCAGGGACACTGAAGCTTTCTTT; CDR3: CASSLVLRDTEAFF
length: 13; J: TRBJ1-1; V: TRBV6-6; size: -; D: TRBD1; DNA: TGTGCCAGCAGTTCAACAGGGGTTACTGAAGCTTTCTTT; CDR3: CASSSTGVTEAFF
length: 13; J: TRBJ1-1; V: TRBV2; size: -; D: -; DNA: TGTGCCAGCAGTGCCGAGGGCAGGGTTCATGCTTTCTTT; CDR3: CASSAEGRVHAFF
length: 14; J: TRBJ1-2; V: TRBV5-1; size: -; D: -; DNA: TGCGCCAGCAGTCGGGGGGAAGCGCTCTATGGCTACACCTTC; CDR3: CASSRGEALYGYTF
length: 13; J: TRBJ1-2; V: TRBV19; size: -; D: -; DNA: TGTGCCAGTAAGGAAAGGCCTAACTATGGCTACACCTTC; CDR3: CASKERPNYGYTF
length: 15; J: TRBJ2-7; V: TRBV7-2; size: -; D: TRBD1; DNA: TGTGCCAGCAGCCGAAGGACAGGGAGCTCCTACGAGCAGTACTTC; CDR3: CASSRRTGSSYEQYF
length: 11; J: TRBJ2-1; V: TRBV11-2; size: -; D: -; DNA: TGTGCCAGCAGCTTTATCAATGAGCAGTTCTTC; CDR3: CASSFINEQFF
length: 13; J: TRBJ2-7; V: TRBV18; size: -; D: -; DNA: TGTGCCAGCTCACCATCTCAGGAGTACGAGCAGTACTTC; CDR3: CASSPSQEYEQYF
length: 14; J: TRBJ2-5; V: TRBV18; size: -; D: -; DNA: TGTGCCAGCTCACGGGACTCCGCTCCAGGGACCCAGTACTTC; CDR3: CASSRDSAPGTQYF
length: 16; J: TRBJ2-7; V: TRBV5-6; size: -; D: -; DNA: TGTGCCAGCAGCTTGGGGGGGACCTTAAGGAGGTACGAGCAGTACTTC; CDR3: CASSLGGTLRRYEQYF
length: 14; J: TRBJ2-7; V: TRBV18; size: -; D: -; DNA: TGTGCCAGCTCACCACCCTCGTTACCCTACGAGCAGTACTTC; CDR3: CASSPPSLPYEQYF
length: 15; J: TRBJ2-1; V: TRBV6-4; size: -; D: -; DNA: TGTGCCAGCAGTGACTGGGGGGCGGGATACAATGAGCAGTTCTTC; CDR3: CASSDWGAGYNEQFF
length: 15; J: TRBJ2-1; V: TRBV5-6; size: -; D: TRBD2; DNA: TGTGCCAGCAGCTGGGGTAGCGGGGGGGCGGCTGAGCAGTTCTTC; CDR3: CASSWGSGGAAEQFF
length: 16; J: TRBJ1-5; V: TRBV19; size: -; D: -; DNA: TGTGCCAGGTCCCCGTGGGAACAGGGAGGGAATCAGCCCCAGCATTTT; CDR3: CARSPWEQGGNQPQHF
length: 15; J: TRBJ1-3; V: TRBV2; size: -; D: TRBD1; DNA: TGTGCCAGCAGCGCCCAGGGGGGCTCTGGAAACACCATATATTTT; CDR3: CASSAQGGSGNTIYF
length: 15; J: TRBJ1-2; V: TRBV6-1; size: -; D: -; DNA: TGTGCCAGCAGTGAAGCGGAAACAGGCTTATATGGCTACACCTTC; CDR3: CASSEAETGLYGYTF
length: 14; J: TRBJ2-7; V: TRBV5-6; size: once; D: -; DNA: TGTGCCAGCAGCTTAGGACAGACTACCTACGAGCAGTACTTC; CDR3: CASSLGQTTYEQYF
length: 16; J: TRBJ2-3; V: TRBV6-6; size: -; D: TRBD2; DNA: TGTGCCAGCAGTCTACTAGCGGGGGGGGGCACAGATACGCAGTATTTT; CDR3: CASSLLAGGGTDTQYF
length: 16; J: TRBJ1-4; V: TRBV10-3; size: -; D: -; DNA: TGTGCCATCAGTGAGTCGTCGGGGAGCGGTAATGAAAAACTGTTTTTT; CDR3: CAISESSGSGNEKLFF
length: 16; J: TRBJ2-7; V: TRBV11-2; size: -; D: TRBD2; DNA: TGTGCCAGCACTCTCCTGACCGGGACTAGCGGCTACGAGCAGTACTTC; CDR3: CASTLLTGTSGYEQYF
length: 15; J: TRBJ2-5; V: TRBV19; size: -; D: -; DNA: TGTGCCAGTAGTATATTGGGGCAGGAGGGAGAGACCCAGTACTTC; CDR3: CASSILGQEGETQYF
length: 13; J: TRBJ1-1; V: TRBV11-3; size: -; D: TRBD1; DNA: TGTGCCAGCAGCTTGGGACAGGGCTCTGAAGCTTTCTTT; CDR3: CASSLGQGSEAFF
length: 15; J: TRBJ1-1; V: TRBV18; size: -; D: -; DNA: TGTGCCAGCTCCTCCGGAGGGACGGGGAACACTGAAGCTTTCTTT; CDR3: CASSSGGTGNTEAFF
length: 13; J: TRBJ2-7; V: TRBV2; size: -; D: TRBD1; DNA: TGTGCCAGCATCCCGGACAGGTCGGACGAGCAGTACTTC; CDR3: CASIPDRSDEQYF
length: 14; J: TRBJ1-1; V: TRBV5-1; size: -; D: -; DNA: TGCGCCAGCAGCTTGACAACCGGGGGAACTGAAGCTTTCTTT; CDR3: CASSLTTGGTEAFF
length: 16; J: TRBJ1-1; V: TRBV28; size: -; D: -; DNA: TGTGCCAGCAGTTTCCCCTTAATGACAGCGAACACTGAAGCTTTCTTT; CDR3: CASSFPLMTANTEAFF
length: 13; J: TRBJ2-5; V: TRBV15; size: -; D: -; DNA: TGTGCCACCAGCAGAATAGGGGGAGAGACCCAGTACTTC; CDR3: CATSRIGGETQYF
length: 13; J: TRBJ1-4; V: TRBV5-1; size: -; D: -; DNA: TGCGCCAGCAGCCGGGGACTTAATGAAAAACTGTTTTTT; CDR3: CASSRGLNEKLFF
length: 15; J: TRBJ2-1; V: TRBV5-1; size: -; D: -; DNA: TGCGCCAGCAGCTTCAATACAGCATCATACAATGAGCAGTTCTTC; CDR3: CASSFNTASYNEQFF